Below, 8 T cell receptor beta chains from the same sample are listed, as sequenced in a study of T cell responses to AZD1222 COVID-19 vaccine. Data came from immunoSEQ multiplex PCR; TCRdb stores just in-frame clones and leaves some out. The sample consists of 50,000 to 55,000 clones, roughly 90% of them appearing once. The sequencing used peripheral blood, collected 28 days after the second AZD1222 dose. The receptors come from an adult who received the AZD1222 COVID-19 vaccine.

This clone has only one observation. Here the CDR3 reads CATSPGHLYEQYF. The CDR3 DNA sequence: TGTGCCACCAGCCCCGGACACCTGTACGAGCAGTACTTC. This chain connects TRBV15 to TRBJ2-7; D possibly corresponds to TRBD1 (5 bases). V lost 5 bases to trimming and J lost 4 bases, with 12 bases between them. The CDR3 contains 13 residues. CDR1 is LNHNV, CDR2 YYDKDF, per germline (reference sequence). Full variable domain (missing parts from reference TRBV15 and TRBJ2-7): DAMVIQNPRYQVTQFGKPVTLSCSQTLNHNVMYWYQQKSSQAPKLLFHYYDKDFNNEADTPDNFQSRRPNTSFCFLDIRSPGLGDTAMYLCATSPGHLYEQYFGPGTRLTVT.

A remark on this clone: Other nucleotide sequences in the sample specify the same CDR3. V and J are TRBV5-1 and TRBJ1-1; 7 nucleotides line up with TRBD1. V was pared by 2 bases and J by 0 bases, with 1 base of the junction left unmatched. CDR1 and CDR2 from the germline V gene are SGHRS and YFSETQ. CDR3 size: 14 residues. The chain's CDR3 is CASSLQGMNTEAFF. The CDR3, as DNA: TGCGCCAGCAGCTTACAGGGGATGAACACTGAAGCTTTCTTT.

This clone was found once. The chain combines TRBV4-2 with TRBJ2-7; 8 bases fit TRBD2. Germline CDR1 is LGHNA and CDR2 is YNFKEQ. J gave up 5 bases and V 1 base, and 10 bases lay outside the gene matches. The CDR3 sequence is 16 residues long. The chain's CDR3 is CASSQGESGSVDEQYF. Written as DNA, the CDR3 is TGTGCCAGCAGCCAAGGGGAAAGCGGGAGTGTCGACGAGCAGTACTTC.

This chain joins TRBV2 and TRBJ1-2, with 7 nucleotides matching TRBD1. Trimming at V came to 2 bases and at J to 4 bases, leaving 7 bases not matched to a gene. CDR1 and CDR2 from the germline V gene are SNHLY and FYNNEI. The CDR3 spans 15 residues. The DNA of the CDR3 is TGTGCCAGCAGTGAATATAGATGGACAGGCTATGGCTACACCTTC. Its translation: CASSEYRWTGYGYTF.

This chain links TRBV29-1 with TRBJ2-2; 8 bases fit TRBD1. Trimming took 3 bases from V and 2 from J; bases not matched to a gene: 5. Per the germline V gene, CDR1 is SQVTM and CDR2 is ANQGSEA. The CDR3 runs to 15 residues. The chain's CDR3 is CSVDSGQGNTGELFF. For the CDR3, the DNA is TGCAGCGTTGACAGCGGACAGGGAAACACCGGGGAGCTGTTTTTT.

This chain joins TRBV9 and TRBJ2-7; 9 bases agree with TRBD1. The germline V gene has CDR1 SGDLS and CDR2 YYNGEE. Trimming took 3 bases from V and 6 from J; bases not matched to a gene: 7. This CDR3 is 14 amino acids long. CDR3 sequence reads: CASSAGQGTSEQYF. DNA of the CDR3: TGTGCCAGCAGCGCCGGACAGGGGACCTCCGAGCAGTACTTC.

The CDR3 spells CASSYAPWREGEDTQYF. The CDR3 bases are TGTGCCAGCAGTTACGCCCCTTGGCGGGAGGGCGAAGATACGCAGTATTTT. This chain joins TRBV6-7 and TRBJ2-3, with 9 bases identical to TRBD2. TRBV6-7 is an open reading frame whose function is uncertain. V lost 2 bases and J lost 5; bases outside the gene matches: 11. The CDR3 has 17 residues.

This clone was detected a few times. V is TRBV4-1 and J is TRBJ2-7; 9 bases are shared with TRBD1. The CDR3 extends over 19 amino acids. Germline trimming cut 4 bases from V and 1 base from J; bases unmatched to any gene: 17. Looked up from germline, CDR1 is MGHRA and CDR2 is YSYEKL. The CDR3 nucleotides read TGCGCCAGCAGCCTCCCAAAGAAAGCTACAGGGGGCTTTTCCTACGAGCAGTACTTC. It specifies CASSLPKKATGGFSYEQYF.